This paragraph covers one T cell receptor beta chain sequence. This study enrolled people aged roughly 18 to 89 from around 25 US geographic areas. This table comes from immunoSEQ multiplex PCR, and its TCRdb copy is limited to in-frame clones, with some not included. Counted here are 300,000 to 400,000 clones, 80% to 90% occurring once; the ten biggest clones make up about 4.2%. This entry comes from a study of blood T cell repertoires in COVID-19. Across the whole study: Collection of acute and convalescent COVID-19 samples took place in the United States, Italy and Spain. T cells, B-cell-depleted T cells, or PBMCs supplied cDNA or gDNA.

The ends were cut back, 4 bases at V and 10 bases at J, with 15 bases in the middle. CDR1 and CDR2 from the germline V gene are SGHTS and YDEGEE. The CDR3 totals 12 residues. The gene calls are TRBV5-8 and TRBJ2-7, with D possibly TRBD2 on 6 matching bases. Input material: PBMCs or T cells enriched from blood (not recorded which). This receptor was identified in a woman between 40 and 55 years old with acute COVID-19. The CDR3 coding sequence is TGTGCCAGCAGCCAAAAGTGGGGGGATCAGTACTTC. It codes for CASSQKWGDQYF.